The clone carrying this T cell receptor (beta chain) appeared a single time. Its antigen is as yet unknown. With V trimmed by 4 bases and J by 5 bases, 10 bases remained unmatched. This CDR3 contains 15 residues. Germline V gene lookup returns CDR1 MNHEY and CDR2 SVGAGI. These data belong to a study of T cell responses to AZD1222 COVID-19 vaccine. General study results and limits: Seropositive status at baseline applied to only a handful of AZD1222 recipients. Sampling captured repertoires only after the peak T cell response. Receipt of two AZD1222 doses was followed by a rise in Spike-specific TCR breadth and depth.

TCRdb's copy holds only in-frame clones and misses some; the assay was immunoSEQ multiplex PCR. The table records approximately 100,000 clones, roughly nine tenths of them present only once. The sample here was peripheral blood, taken on day 0 of AZD1222 vaccination. This clonotype was sampled from an adult in good health. The chain is built from TRBV6-5 and TRBJ1-2; TRBD1 agrees at 7 bases. CDR3 in amino acids: CASSSPGQPHYGYTF. CDR3 sequence (DNA): TGTGCCAGCAGTTCCCCGGGACAGCCACATTATGGCTACACCTTC.